The T cell receptor (beta chain) described here comes from a study of control samples from healthy donors and cancer patients. This table comes from immunoSEQ multiplex PCR, and its TCRdb copy is limited to in-frame clones, with some not included. The repertoire holds approximately 120,000 clones, around 92% seen once, with 0.58% in the top ten. V was clipped by 3 bases and J by 7 bases, with 10 bases between them. Germline CDR1 is SGDLS and CDR2 is YYNGEE. CDR3 length: 12 amino acids. Sequencing was done on a sample of PBMCs. The TCR sequence derives from a man of 80 years or more with head and neck cancer. V and J are TRBV9 and TRBJ1-2; no clear D. CDR3 DNA: TGTGCCAGCAGCGCTGGACGGGGTGGCTACACCTTC. It translates to CASSAGRGGYTF.